This T cell receptor beta chain was documented in a study of blood T cells in healthy people across ages. A second roughly 7 to 12 cycle PCR used barcoded and J-beta primers. Each of the samples gave a minimum of 3 million paired-end reads that contained CDR3. TCRdb re-analysed the 5' RACE reads in MiXCR, keeping a single row per CDR3 protein. The profile shows more than 1.4 million distinct CDR3 sequences, about 40% of them singletons. Regarding the study as a whole: Roughly linear age-related decline in beta diversity appeared, significant by age around 40.

On this clonotype itself: Antigen unknown.

This CDR3 comprises 16 residues. Per the germline V gene, CDR1 is SGHVS and CDR2 is FNYEAQ. The V and J ends lost 5 bases and 0 bases, in that order; junction bases with no gene match: 8. Each donor gave approximately 9.7 milliliters of peripheral blood. The material sequenced was blood. J is TRBJ2-5 and V is TRBV7-6, with TRBD1 matching over 8 bases. This TCR was sampled from a woman younger than 35 in good health. The CDR3 sequence is CASSPRQGSYQETQYF. DNA of the CDR3: TGTGCCAGCAGCCCCCGACAGGGGTCGTACCAAGAGACCCAGTACTTC.